Each of the 9 T cell receptor beta chains below was sequenced from the same sample in a study of cytomegalovirus exposure and HLA in healthy donors. The PCR ran on 60 Vbeta and 13 Jbeta primers. Libraries were prepared by immunoSEQ multiplex PCR; TCRdb keeps only in-frame clonotypes and omits some of them. The sample yields over 150,000 clones, 80% seen once. Sequenced material: PBMCs. Receptors were obtained from a woman aged 45-60 years in good health and CMV-seropositive.

The rearrangement links TRBV4-2 to TRBJ2-3; D is possibly TRBD1 (6 bases). V was cut by 1 base and J by 2 bases, with 10 bases left in between. Germline loops: CDR1 LGHNA, CDR2 YNFKEQ. The CDR3 totals 15 residues. CDR3 DNA: TGTGCCAGCAGCCAAGGTACAGGGACCACAGATACGCAGTATTTT. It specifies CASSQGTGTTDTQYF.

This rearrangement joins TRBV7-2 to TRBJ1-4; D uncertain. The CDR3 extends over 12 amino acids. Germline V lookup: CDR1 SGHTA, CDR2 FQGNSA. Trimming pared 3 bases from V and 7 bases from J, leaving 6 bases between. The CDR3 protein is CASSLIGEKLFF. The CDR3 DNA sequence: TGTGCCAGCAGCTTGATCGGTGAAAAACTGTTTTTT.

This clone has only one observation. This rearrangement joins TRBV9 to TRBJ2-3, with 7 nucleotides matching TRBD2. After removal of 4 bases from V and 1 base from J, the junction contained 9 bases not matched to a gene. The CDR3 consists of 16 residues. Germline CDR1 is SGDLS and CDR2 is YYNGEE. The CDR3 here is CASSLRGGGGTDTQYF. The CDR3 bases are TGTGCCAGCAGCCTCCGCGGGGGAGGGGGCACAGATACGCAGTATTTT.

The chain carries TRBV5-8 and TRBJ1-1, with D maybe TRBD1 (5 bases). V shed 4 bases and J shed 2 bases, with 15 bases lying between them. The germline V gene has CDR1 SGHTS and CDR2 YDEGEE. The CDR3 covers 15 residues. This CDR3 reads CASSPGGQGNTEAFF. The CDR3, as DNA: TGTGCCAGCAGCCCTGGAGGGCAGGGTAACACTGAAGCTTTCTTT. The full variable domain, its missing parts supplied by reference TRBV5-8 and TRBJ1-1, is EAGVTQSPTHLIKTRGQQATLRCSPISGHTSVYWYQQALGLGLQFLLWYDEGEERNRGNFPPRFSGRQFPNYSSELNVNALELEDSALYLCASSPGGQGNTEAFFGQGTRLTVV.

In the case of this clone: An end of the junction does not agree with germline; a read error may underlie this. The chain carries TRBV11-2 and TRBJ2-5; 10 bases fit TRBD2. The CDR3 has 15 residues. Germline V gene sequence: CDR1 SGHAT, CDR2 FQNNGV. Here the CDR3 reads CASTLAGGLGETQYF. The CDR3, as DNA: TGTGCCAGCACCTTAGCGGGAGGCTTGGGGGAGACCCAGTACTTC. Full variable domain (remainder filled in from reference TRBV11-2 and TRBJ2-5): EAGVAQSPRYKIIEKRQSVAFWCNPISGHATLYWYQQILGQGPKLLIQFQNNGVVDDSQLPKDRFSAERLKGVDSTLKIQPAKLEDSAVYLCASTLAGGLGETQYFGPGTRLLVL.

V usage is TRBV5-1 and J usage is TRBJ2-2; no reliable D call. The CDR3 runs to 16 residues. Germline CDR1 and CDR2: SGHRS and YFSETQ. Deletions cut 0 bases from V and 1 base from J, with 10 bases between. CDR3 bases: TGCGCCAGCAGCTTGGAAGCCAACTTGAACACCGGGGAGCTGTTTTTT. This codes for CASSLEANLNTGELFF.

The rearrangement joins TRBV7-9 to TRBJ1-4; D is unresolved. The CDR3 runs 14 residues. Trimming took 4 bases from V and 6 from J, leaving 12 bases between them. Looked up from germline, CDR1 is SEHNR and CDR2 is FQNEAQ (reference sequence). The CDR3 DNA is TGTGCCAGCAGCTCGTCGACGGGGTATGAAAAACTGTTTTTT. It translates to CASSSSTGYEKLFF.

The genes are TRBV5-4 and TRBJ2-1, with 8 bases matching TRBD2. Germline V gives CDR1 SGHNT, CDR2 YYREEE (reference sequence). V was clipped by 4 bases and J by 10 bases; unmatched bases: 13. This CDR3 has 15 residues. As DNA, the CDR3 is TGTGCCAGCAGCCCAGCGGGGGCAAGGTCGAGGGAGCAGTTCTTC. Translation: CASSPAGARSREQFF.

Concerning this clone itself: At one end the junction does not follow the germline gene, possibly because of a read error. V and J are TRBV7-9 and TRBJ2-4, with 11 bases that match TRBD2. Germline V gene data show CDR1 as SEHNR and CDR2 as FQNEAQ (reference sequence). There are 19 residues in the CDR3. The chain's CDR3 is CSSSLGNLAGGLAKNIQYF. The CDR3 coding sequence is TGTTCCAGCAGCTTAGGTAACCTAGCGGGAGGACTAGCCAAAAACATTCAGTACTTC.